Listed below are T cell receptor beta chains from one sample, sequenced in a study of human T cells and chemical hapten exposure. Using its own MiXCR run on the RACE reads, TCRdb lists one record per CDR3 protein. The data hold approximately 90,000 distinct CDR3 sequences, with roughly 8.5% observed a single time. The specimen was whole blood. These receptors were taken from a female donor in good health. Some clones in this sample may be carry-over from other donors' samples. Each CDR3 is given with its conserved first and last residue. Each record gives: V gene, clone size, D gene, J gene, CDR3 DNA, CDR3 protein. The D gene is left open where the match is weak. The size of a clone is reported for some rows only, either as once, few or many, or as a class for expanded clones.

>TRBV9|few|-|TRBJ1-3
TGTGCCAGCAGCGTAGTAGGAGGGGTTGGCTCTGGAAACACCATATATTTT
CASSVVGGVGSGNTIYF
>TRBV29-1|few|-|TRBJ2-7
TGCAGCGTCCGGGGGGCGCGGGGAGAGCAGTACTTC
CSVRGARGEQYF
>TRBV6-1|-|-|TRBJ1-1
TGTGCCAGCAGTGAACAAAGGAACACTGAAGCTTTCTTT
CASSEQRNTEAFF
>TRBV12-3/TRBV12-4|many|-|TRBJ2-3
TGTGCCAGCAGTTTAGACGTGGCAGATACGCAGTATTTT
CASSLDVADTQYF
>TRBV20-1|-|TRBD2|TRBJ2-1
TGCAGTGCTAGAGACTTAGCGGGAGGGTTCTACAATGAGCAGTTCTTC
CSARDLAGGFYNEQFF
>TRBV2|few|-|TRBJ1-2
TGTGCCGGGCCAGGGGACTATGGCTACACCTTC
CAGPGDYGYTF
>TRBV4-1|-|TRBD2|TRBJ2-1
TGCGCCAGCAGCCAAACTAGCGGGAGTCGGGGCAATGAGCAGTTCTTC
CASSQTSGSRGNEQFF
>TRBV20-1|many|TRBD2|TRBJ2-7
TGCAGTGCCCCGGGACTAGCGGGATTTATGTGCTTC
CSAPGLAGFMCF
>TRBV29-1|few|-|TRBJ1-3
TGCAGCGTTTCTGCGAGCTCTGGAAACACCATATATTTT
CSVSASSGNTIYF
>TRBV7-9|many|-|TRBJ2-7
TGTGCCAGCAGCAGAGGTGACAGATCCTACGAGCAGTACTTC
CASSRGDRSYEQYF
>TRBV2|-|-|TRBJ2-3
TGTGCCAGCAGTGTACCAACAGCAGATACGCAGTATTTT
CASSVPTADTQYF